These T cell receptor beta chains were read from a single sample in a study of Ad26.COV2.S vaccination and SARS-CoV-2 variants. Sequenced by immunoSEQ multiplex PCR; TCRdb stores in-frame clones only, minus some. The sample records 380,000 or so clones, 83% being singletons. The sequenced sample was peripheral blood, obtained in a trial of Ad26.COV2.S vaccine versus placebo. These receptors came from a person between 18 and 59 years old who received the Ad26.COV2.S COVID-19 vaccine or a placebo. Each CDR3 is given with its conserved first and last residue. The D gene is left open where the match is weak. Clone size is shown for a subset of rows, as once, few, many or a class of expanded clone.

d_call	clone_size	v_call	cdr3_length	j_call	cdr3_aa	cdr3_nt
.	.	TRBV3-1/TRBV3-2	14	TRBJ2-2	CASSLRAVEGWLFF	TGTGCCAGCAGCCTCAGGGCTGTCGAAGGGTGGCTGTTTTTT
TRBD1	.	TRBV9	17	TRBJ1-3	CASSVRDRSFSGNTIYF	TGTGCCAGCAGCGTAAGGGACAGGTCGTTCTCTGGAAACACCATATATTTT
.	.	TRBV6-4	14	TRBJ2-2	CASSDSLDPGELFF	TGTGCCAGCAGTGACTCTCTAGATCCCGGGGAGCTGTTTTTT
.	.	TRBV5-5	14	TRBJ1-3	CASEQVGSGNTIYF	TGTGCCAGCGAGCAGGTCGGTTCTGGAAACACCATATATTTT
.	.	TRBV25-1	15	TRBJ1-1	CASSEGAKGTTEAFF	TGTGCCAGCAGTGAAGGAGCCAAGGGGACCACTGAAGCTTTCTTT
TRBD1	.	TRBV7-9	15	TRBJ1-3	CASSGTGGGGNTIYF	TGTGCCAGCAGCGGTACAGGGGGCGGGGGAAACACCATATATTTT
.	.	TRBV2	14	TRBJ1-2	CASAPRGRQEGYTF	TGTGCCAGCGCCCCGCGGGGCCGGCAGGAGGGCTACACCTTC
TRBD1	.	TRBV9	14	TRBJ2-7	CASSGTGVPHEQYF	TGTGCCAGCAGCGGGACAGGGGTTCCCCACGAGCAGTACTTC
.	once	TRBV9	14	TRBJ2-5	CASSVEMTTETQYF	TGTGCCAGCAGCGTAGAAATGACGACGGAGACCCAGTACTTC
.	.	TRBV7-7	15	TRBJ2-1	CASSLGTNSYNEQFF	TGTGCCAGCAGCTTAGGGACAAACTCCTACAATGAGCAGTTCTTC
.	once	TRBV9	15	TRBJ2-6	CASSVVRSGANVLTF	TGTGCCAGCAGCGTAGTTAGGTCTGGGGCCAACGTCCTGACTTTC
.	few	TRBV29-1	13	TRBJ2-7	CSVAGSRNYEQYF	TGCAGCGTTGCCGGTTCTCGAAACTACGAGCAGTACTTC
.	.	TRBV29-1	12	TRBJ1-2	CSGGGAGYGYTF	TGCAGCGGAGGCGGGGCGGGCTATGGCTACACCTTC
TRBD1	.	TRBV2	16	TRBJ2-6	CASSPDRVAGANVLTF	TGTGCCAGCAGTCCGGACAGGGTCGCTGGGGCCAACGTCCTGACTTTC
TRBD1	.	TRBV13	17	TRBJ1-5	CASSLRQGRGWNQPQHF	TGTGCCAGCAGCCTAAGACAGGGGCGCGGGTGGAATCAGCCCCAGCATTTT
TRBD1	.	TRBV7-9	17	TRBJ1-1	CASRTRWRQGYSSEAFF	TGTGCCAGCAGAACCCGCTGGAGACAGGGGTATTCGTCTGAAGCTTTCTTT
.	.	TRBV7-2	13	TRBJ2-1	CASSLGLMPEQFF	TGTGCCAGCAGCTTAGGTCTCATGCCTGAGCAGTTCTTC
TRBD1	.	TRBV24-1	13	TRBJ2-1	CATGDSSYNEQFF	TGTGCCACCGGGGACAGCTCCTACAATGAGCAGTTCTTC
.	.	TRBV7-3	12	TRBJ1-1	CAHPDRNTEAFF	TGTGCCCACCCTGATAGGAACACTGAAGCTTTCTTT
.	.	TRBV12-5	14	TRBJ2-5	CASGLGQAGETQYF	TGTGCTAGTGGTTTGGGTCAGGCGGGGGAGACCCAGTACTTC
.	.	TRBV4-2	14	TRBJ2-2	CASSQDWVTGELFF	TGTGCCAGCAGCCAAGATTGGGTTACCGGGGAGCTGTTTTTT
.	.	TRBV5-1	15	TRBJ2-7	CASSPQLGTLYEQYF	TGCGCCAGCAGCCCACAACTAGGAACCCTCTACGAGCAGTACTTC
.	.	TRBV7-9	15	TRBJ1-1	CASTSTRAMNTEAFF	TGTGCCAGCACCTCTACACGAGCTATGAACACTGAAGCTTTCTTT
.	.	TRBV10-3	17	TRBJ1-1	CAISPGGGRRGNTEAFF	TGTGCCATCAGCCCCGGCGGGGGGCGTCGGGGGAACACTGAAGCTTTCTTT
TRBD1	.	TRBV29-1	13	TRBJ2-7	CSITWTGNSEQYF	TGCAGCATAACCTGGACAGGGAATAGCGAGCAGTACTTC
.	.	TRBV9	15	TRBJ2-4	CASSVGGLAKNIQYF	TGTGCCAGCAGCGTAGGGGGACTAGCCAAAAACATTCAGTACTTC
.	.	TRBV7-9	12	TRBJ2-7	CASSLVVYEQYF	TGTGCCAGCAGCTTAGTCGTCTACGAGCAGTACTTC
TRBD1	.	TRBV5-4	16	TRBJ1-1	CASSPEGGQGSTEAFF	TGTGCCAGCAGCCCCGAGGGGGGACAGGGTAGCACTGAAGCTTTCTTT
TRBD1	once	TRBV4-1	15	TRBJ1-5	CASSRSGTGNQPQHF	TGCGCCAGCAGCCGCTCCGGGACAGGGAATCAGCCCCAGCATTTT
.	.	TRBV2	12	TRBJ1-1	CASSELQIEAFF	TGTGCCAGCAGTGAACTCCAAATTGAAGCTTTCTTT
.	.	TRBV14	15	TRBJ1-2	CASSQTVYGSYGYTF	TGTGCCAGCAGCCAAACTGTATATGGCTCCTATGGCTACACCTTC
TRBD2	.	TRBV10-3	17	TRBJ2-3	CAISGLAGGTFTDTQYF	TGTGCCATCAGTGGACTAGCGGGGGGGACCTTCACAGATACGCAGTATTTT
.	.	TRBV2	12	TRBJ2-7	CASSEGGDEQYF	TGTGCCAGCAGTGAAGGGGGCGACGAGCAGTACTTC
TRBD2	.	TRBV5-1	16	TRBJ2-5	CASSYIAGTEVETQYF	TGCGCCAGCAGCTATATAGCGGGGACGGAGGTAGAGACCCAGTACTTC
.	.	TRBV11-2	11	TRBJ2-7	CASSLGLEQYF	TGTGCCAGCAGCTTGGGCCTGGAGCAGTACTTC
.	.	TRBV4-1	13	TRBJ1-2	CASSQPGNYGYTF	TGCGCCAGCAGCCAACCGGGGAACTATGGCTACACCTTC
.	.	TRBV5-1	13	TRBJ1-1	CASSPERIAEAFF	TGCGCCAGCAGCCCTGAGAGGATAGCTGAAGCTTTCTTT
.	.	TRBV5-1	14	TRBJ1-1	CASGPGGFSTEAFF	TGCGCCAGCGGGCCCGGGGGGTTTAGCACTGAAGCTTTCTTT
TRBD1	.	TRBV7-8	15	TRBJ1-6	CASSLAGTGDSPLHF	TGTGCCAGCAGCCTCGCCGGGACAGGGGATTCACCCCTCCACTTT
.	.	TRBV28	15	TRBJ2-3	CASSLEGAMSDTQYF	TGTGCCAGCAGTTTGGAGGGGGCAATGTCAGATACGCAGTATTTT
.	few	TRBV5-1	14	TRBJ1-5	CASSLDEGRQPQHF	TGCGCCAGCAGCTTGGATGAAGGGAGGCAGCCCCAGCATTTT
.	once	TRBV12-3/TRBV12-4	12	TRBJ1-5	CASSAGRRAQHF	TGTGCCAGCAGCGCGGGACGCAGAGCTCAGCATTTT
.	.	TRBV5-1	15	TRBJ2-5	CASSLGIGGGETQYF	TGCGCCAGCAGCTTAGGCATCGGGGGCGGGGAGACCCAGTACTTC
.	.	TRBV4-1	16	TRBJ2-7	CASSQVRGLSPGEQYF	TGCGCCAGCAGCCAAGTCAGAGGACTCTCCCCAGGCGAGCAGTACTTC
.	.	TRBV19	13	TRBJ1-1	CASMRGMHTEAFF	TGTGCCAGTATGAGGGGAATGCACACTGAAGCTTTCTTT
.	few	TRBV5-1	16	TRBJ1-6	CASSTGSGAFNSPLHF	TGCGCCAGCAGCACGGGCTCAGGGGCATTCAATTCACCCCTCCACTTT